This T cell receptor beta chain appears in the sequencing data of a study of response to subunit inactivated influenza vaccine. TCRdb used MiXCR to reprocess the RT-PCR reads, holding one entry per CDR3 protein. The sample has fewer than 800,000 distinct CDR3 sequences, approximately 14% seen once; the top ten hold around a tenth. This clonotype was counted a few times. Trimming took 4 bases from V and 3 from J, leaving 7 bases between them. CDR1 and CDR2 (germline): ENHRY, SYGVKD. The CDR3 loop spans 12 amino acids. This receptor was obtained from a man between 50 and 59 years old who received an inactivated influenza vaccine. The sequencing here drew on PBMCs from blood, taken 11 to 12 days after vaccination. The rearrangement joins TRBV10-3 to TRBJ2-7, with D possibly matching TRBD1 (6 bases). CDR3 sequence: CAISVGGYEQYF. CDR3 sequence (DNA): TGTGCCATCAGTGTAGGGGGCTACGAGCAGTACTTC.